This T cell receptor beta chain came from a study of blood T cell repertoires in COVID-19. Background on the study: The analysed material was cDNA or gDNA that came from T cells, B-cell-depleted T cells, or PBMCs.

Germline V CDR1 and CDR2: SEHNR, FQNEAQ (reference sequence). V was clipped by 4 bases and J by 4 bases; unmatched bases: 1. The CDR3 sequence is 15 residues long. Allocation to cohorts depended on clinical history reported by the participants. Either two negative PCRs, clearance, or symptom resolution qualified Cohort 3 donors as recovered. Produced via immunoSEQ multiplex PCR; TCRdb's table is partial and in-frame only. The data contain around 62,000 clones, more than 75% of them seen just once; the ten biggest clones take up roughly 9.1%. Sequenced input: PBMCs or T cells enriched from blood (not recorded which). The chain recombines TRBV7-9 with TRBJ2-5, with 15 nucleotides matching TRBD2. The TCR comes from a woman in her thirties or forties who had recovered from COVID-19. The CDR3, as DNA: TGTGCCAGCAGCTCGGGACTAGCGGGGGGAGAGACCCAGTACTTC. Residues: CASSSGLAGGETQYF.